One sample yielded the 19 T cell receptor beta chains listed below, sequenced in a study of radiotherapy plus CTLA-4 blockade in lung cancer. Assay used: immunoSEQ multiplex PCR; TCRdb lists only in-frame clones, some missing. This repertoire shows 2,700 or so clones, around 76% found once; its top ten account for around 21%. The sequenced sample was tumor tissue, obtained from a patient treated with radiotherapy plus ipilimumab. The receptors originated from a human donor with non-small cell lung cancer that progressed on radiotherapy plus ipilimumab.

V and J are TRBV27 and TRBJ2-3, with 7 bases lining up with TRBD2. The V gene's germline CDR1 is MNHEY and CDR2 SMNVEV (reference sequence). V was clipped by 5 bases and J by 8 bases; unmatched bases: 10. CDR3 size: 14 residues. CDR3 nucleotide sequence: TGTGCCAGCAGTCCCGGGACTATAACGGGTACGCAGTATTTT. Translation gives CASSPGTITGTQYF.

The rearrangement links TRBV2 to TRBJ2-1; D gene ambiguous. The V and J ends lost 7 bases and 0 bases respectively, with 7 bases between them. The CDR3 extends over 13 amino acids. Germline lookup yields CDR1 SNHLY and CDR2 FYNNEI. As DNA, the CDR3 is TGTGCCAGCATACAGAGCTCCTACAATGAGCAGTTCTTC. Encoded protein: CASIQSSYNEQFF.

V usage is TRBV19 and J usage is TRBJ1-1; D remains unclear. Germline CDR1 LNHDA, CDR2 SQIVND (reference sequence). The CDR3 totals 14 residues. V dropped 7 bases and J dropped 5 bases, with 17 bases sitting between them. The CDR3: CASMARGRETEAFF. The CDR3 coding sequence is TGTGCCAGTATGGCTCGGGGAAGGGAGACTGAAGCTTTCTTT.

The V and J genes are TRBV7-9 and TRBJ2-3; D is possibly TRBD1 (6 bases). V was cut by 2 bases and J by 0 bases, with 15 bases left in between. CDR1 is SEHNR and CDR2 is FQNEAQ in the germline V gene (reference sequence). The CDR3 is 17 residues long. The CDR3 reads CASSLTGSAISTDTQYF. CDR3 sequence (DNA): TGTGCCAGCAGCTTAACAGGGTCCGCCATTAGCACAGATACGCAGTATTTT.

This chain connects TRBV7-3 to TRBJ2-1; D is possibly TRBD1 (6 bases). CDR1 SGHTA and CDR2 FQGTGA come from the germline V gene. The V and J ends lost 1 base and 7 bases respectively, with 8 bases between them. CDR3 size: 13 residues. In DNA, the CDR3 is TGTGCCAGCAGCTTAAACAGGGAAAATGAGCAGTTCTTC. Translating it yields CASSLNRENEQFF.

The V gene is TRBV9, the J gene TRBJ2-5, with TRBD2 matching 8 bases. Germline V gene lookup returns CDR1 SGDLS and CDR2 YYNGEE. With V trimmed by 1 base and J by 5 bases, 1 base remained unmatched. The CDR3 spans 13 residues. DNA of the CDR3: TGTGCCAGCAGCGTAACGGGGGGGGAGACCCAGTACTTC. This translates into CASSVTGGETQYF.

The CDR3 region is CASSVVAGPGNTIYF. The CDR3 nucleotides are TGTGCCAGCAGCGTAGTGGCAGGGCCTGGAAACACCATATATTTT. This chain uses TRBV9 with TRBJ1-3; a possible D gene is TRBD1 (5 bases). The CDR3 sequence is 15 residues long. Between the trimmed V and J ends, which lost 0 bases and 2 bases, there was a span of 9 bases. The germline CDR1 and CDR2 sequences are SGDLS and YYNGEE. Drawing the rest from reference TRBV9 and TRBJ1-3, the complete variable domain is DSGVTQTPKHLITATGQRVTLRCSPRSGDLSVYWYQQSLDQGLQFLIQYYNGEERAKGNILERFSAQQFPDLHSELNLSSLELGDSALYFCASSVVAGPGNTIYFGEGSWLTVV.

The rearrangement joins TRBV7-7 to TRBJ1-3; D remains ambiguous. The CDR3 extends over 16 amino acids. V dropped 4 bases and J dropped 0 bases, with 13 bases sitting between them. CDR1 and CDR2 (germline): SSHAT, FNYEAQ (reference sequence). The CDR3 loop is CASSSGRLVSGNTIYF. CDR3 nucleotide sequence: TGTGCCAGCAGCTCCGGCCGCCTCGTCTCTGGAAACACCATATATTTT.

V and J are TRBV15 and TRBJ2-7; 8 bases align to TRBD2. Germline trimming cut 0 bases from V and 8 bases from J; bases unmatched to any gene: 6. The germline V gene has CDR1 LNHNV and CDR2 YYDKDF (reference sequence). There are 14 residues in the CDR3. Here the CDR3 DNA reads TGTGCCACCAGCAGAGATCGGGGACTAGAACAGCAGTACTTC. It encodes CATSRDRGLEQQYF.

The V gene is TRBV18, the J gene TRBJ2-7; D ambiguous. Germline V gives CDR1 KGHSH, CDR2 LQKENI. Trimming left V 5 bases short and J 4 bases short, with 12 bases between. The CDR3 sequence is 13 residues long. This chain's CDR3 is CASSSKFKYEQYF. CDR3 sequence (DNA): TGTGCCAGCTCATCCAAATTCAAATACGAGCAGTACTTC. Drawing the rest from reference TRBV18 and TRBJ2-7, the complete variable domain is NAGVMQNPRHLVRRRGQEARLRCSPMKGHSHVYWYRQLPEEGLKFMVYLQKENIIDESGMPKERFSAEFPKEGPSILRIQQVVRGDSAAYFCASSSKFKYEQYFGPGTRLTVT.

The gene calls are TRBV11-2 and TRBJ2-1; either TRBD1 or TRBD2 may supply D (5 bases each). The CDR3 consists of 13 residues. V lost 0 bases and J lost 9, with 9 bases in between. The V gene's germline CDR1 is SGHAT and CDR2 FQNNGV. The CDR3 sequence: CASSLDLGGEQFF. CDR3 nucleotide sequence: TGTGCCAGCAGCTTAGACCTTGGGGGTGAGCAGTTCTTC.

The CDR3 DNA reads TGCGCCAGCAGCCAAGATTTGGGGACCTCCTCTGGAAACACCATATATTTT. Protein product: CASSQDLGTSSGNTIYF. The chain uses TRBV4-1 and TRBJ1-3; the D gene is possibly TRBD1 (5 bases). From germline, CDR1 is MGHRA and CDR2 YSYEKL. The V and J ends lost 0 bases and 0 bases respectively, with 12 bases between them. CDR3 length: 17 residues.

The V gene is TRBV15, the J gene TRBJ2-6; D possibly uses TRBD1 or TRBD2 (5 bases each). V dropped 3 bases and J dropped 0 bases, with 21 bases sitting between them. Germline CDR1 is LNHNV and CDR2 is YYDKDF (reference sequence). The CDR3 covers 20 residues. The CDR3 sequence: CATSRYSGQGLSSGANVLTF. In DNA form, the CDR3 reads TGTGCCACCAGCAGGTACTCGGGGCAGGGTTTAAGCTCTGGGGCCAACGTCCTGACTTTC.

The chain combines TRBV28 with TRBJ1-6; a possible D gene is TRBD1 (5 bases). Germline CDR1 MDHEN, CDR2 SYDVKM. This CDR3 is 15 amino acids long. V lost 3 bases to trimming and J lost 2 bases, with 8 bases between them. Here the CDR3 reads CASSFSGPYNSPLHF. The CDR3, as DNA: TGTGCCAGCAGTTTTTCGGGGCCCTATAATTCACCCCTCCACTTT.

V and J are TRBV5-4 and TRBJ2-1; no firm D call. Germline CDR1 and CDR2: SGHNT and YYREEE (reference sequence). The CDR3 is made up of 16 amino acids. Trimming left V 0 bases short and J 8 bases short, with 18 bases between. Here the CDR3 reads CASSLGFASSRDEQFF. CDR3 bases: TGTGCCAGCAGCTTGGGGTTCGCGTCCAGTCGGGATGAGCAGTTCTTC.

The chain combines TRBV11-2 with TRBJ2-1; 11 nucleotides agree with TRBD1. The length of the CDR3 is 16 residues. Losses at the gene ends were 5 bases for V and 5 bases for J; bases not matched to a gene: 8. Per germline, CDR1 SGHAT and CDR2 FQNNGV. The DNA of the CDR3 is TGTGCCAGCAGCGTCCCTGGACAGGGGGCCAACAATGAGCAGTTCTTC. It specifies CASSVPGQGANNEQFF.

The V call is TRBV4-1, the J call TRBJ1-6, with D perhaps matching TRBD1 (5 bases). Germline lookup yields CDR1 MGHRA and CDR2 YSYEKL. This CDR3 region has 16 residues. The V end was cut by 1 base, the J end by 2 bases, with 9 bases between. DNA of the CDR3: TGCGCCAGCAGCCAAGGTGGGGCCCCCTATAATTCACCCCTCCACTTT. As protein: CASSQGGAPYNSPLHF.

The gene calls are TRBV9 and TRBJ1-3; maybe TRBD1 (6 bases). The germline V and J ends were trimmed by 3 bases and 0 bases, with 10 bases remaining between them. Germline V gene lookup returns CDR1 SGDLS and CDR2 YYNGEE. The CDR3 runs to 15 residues. The CDR3 reads CASSADRSSGNTIYF. The CDR3 DNA reads TGTGCCAGCAGCGCAGACAGGAGCTCTGGAAACACCATATATTTT.

The V and J genes are TRBV5-4 and TRBJ2-7, with D perhaps TRBD1 or TRBD2 (6 bases each). The germline gives CDR1 SGHNT, CDR2 YYREEE (reference sequence). The V gene lost 2 bases and the J gene lost 3 bases, with 15 bases spanning the gap. The CDR3 is made up of 15 amino acids. The CDR3: CASSFGGGNNYEQYF. Written as DNA, the CDR3 is TGTGCCAGCAGCTTTGGGGGCGGGAACAACTACGAGCAGTACTTC.